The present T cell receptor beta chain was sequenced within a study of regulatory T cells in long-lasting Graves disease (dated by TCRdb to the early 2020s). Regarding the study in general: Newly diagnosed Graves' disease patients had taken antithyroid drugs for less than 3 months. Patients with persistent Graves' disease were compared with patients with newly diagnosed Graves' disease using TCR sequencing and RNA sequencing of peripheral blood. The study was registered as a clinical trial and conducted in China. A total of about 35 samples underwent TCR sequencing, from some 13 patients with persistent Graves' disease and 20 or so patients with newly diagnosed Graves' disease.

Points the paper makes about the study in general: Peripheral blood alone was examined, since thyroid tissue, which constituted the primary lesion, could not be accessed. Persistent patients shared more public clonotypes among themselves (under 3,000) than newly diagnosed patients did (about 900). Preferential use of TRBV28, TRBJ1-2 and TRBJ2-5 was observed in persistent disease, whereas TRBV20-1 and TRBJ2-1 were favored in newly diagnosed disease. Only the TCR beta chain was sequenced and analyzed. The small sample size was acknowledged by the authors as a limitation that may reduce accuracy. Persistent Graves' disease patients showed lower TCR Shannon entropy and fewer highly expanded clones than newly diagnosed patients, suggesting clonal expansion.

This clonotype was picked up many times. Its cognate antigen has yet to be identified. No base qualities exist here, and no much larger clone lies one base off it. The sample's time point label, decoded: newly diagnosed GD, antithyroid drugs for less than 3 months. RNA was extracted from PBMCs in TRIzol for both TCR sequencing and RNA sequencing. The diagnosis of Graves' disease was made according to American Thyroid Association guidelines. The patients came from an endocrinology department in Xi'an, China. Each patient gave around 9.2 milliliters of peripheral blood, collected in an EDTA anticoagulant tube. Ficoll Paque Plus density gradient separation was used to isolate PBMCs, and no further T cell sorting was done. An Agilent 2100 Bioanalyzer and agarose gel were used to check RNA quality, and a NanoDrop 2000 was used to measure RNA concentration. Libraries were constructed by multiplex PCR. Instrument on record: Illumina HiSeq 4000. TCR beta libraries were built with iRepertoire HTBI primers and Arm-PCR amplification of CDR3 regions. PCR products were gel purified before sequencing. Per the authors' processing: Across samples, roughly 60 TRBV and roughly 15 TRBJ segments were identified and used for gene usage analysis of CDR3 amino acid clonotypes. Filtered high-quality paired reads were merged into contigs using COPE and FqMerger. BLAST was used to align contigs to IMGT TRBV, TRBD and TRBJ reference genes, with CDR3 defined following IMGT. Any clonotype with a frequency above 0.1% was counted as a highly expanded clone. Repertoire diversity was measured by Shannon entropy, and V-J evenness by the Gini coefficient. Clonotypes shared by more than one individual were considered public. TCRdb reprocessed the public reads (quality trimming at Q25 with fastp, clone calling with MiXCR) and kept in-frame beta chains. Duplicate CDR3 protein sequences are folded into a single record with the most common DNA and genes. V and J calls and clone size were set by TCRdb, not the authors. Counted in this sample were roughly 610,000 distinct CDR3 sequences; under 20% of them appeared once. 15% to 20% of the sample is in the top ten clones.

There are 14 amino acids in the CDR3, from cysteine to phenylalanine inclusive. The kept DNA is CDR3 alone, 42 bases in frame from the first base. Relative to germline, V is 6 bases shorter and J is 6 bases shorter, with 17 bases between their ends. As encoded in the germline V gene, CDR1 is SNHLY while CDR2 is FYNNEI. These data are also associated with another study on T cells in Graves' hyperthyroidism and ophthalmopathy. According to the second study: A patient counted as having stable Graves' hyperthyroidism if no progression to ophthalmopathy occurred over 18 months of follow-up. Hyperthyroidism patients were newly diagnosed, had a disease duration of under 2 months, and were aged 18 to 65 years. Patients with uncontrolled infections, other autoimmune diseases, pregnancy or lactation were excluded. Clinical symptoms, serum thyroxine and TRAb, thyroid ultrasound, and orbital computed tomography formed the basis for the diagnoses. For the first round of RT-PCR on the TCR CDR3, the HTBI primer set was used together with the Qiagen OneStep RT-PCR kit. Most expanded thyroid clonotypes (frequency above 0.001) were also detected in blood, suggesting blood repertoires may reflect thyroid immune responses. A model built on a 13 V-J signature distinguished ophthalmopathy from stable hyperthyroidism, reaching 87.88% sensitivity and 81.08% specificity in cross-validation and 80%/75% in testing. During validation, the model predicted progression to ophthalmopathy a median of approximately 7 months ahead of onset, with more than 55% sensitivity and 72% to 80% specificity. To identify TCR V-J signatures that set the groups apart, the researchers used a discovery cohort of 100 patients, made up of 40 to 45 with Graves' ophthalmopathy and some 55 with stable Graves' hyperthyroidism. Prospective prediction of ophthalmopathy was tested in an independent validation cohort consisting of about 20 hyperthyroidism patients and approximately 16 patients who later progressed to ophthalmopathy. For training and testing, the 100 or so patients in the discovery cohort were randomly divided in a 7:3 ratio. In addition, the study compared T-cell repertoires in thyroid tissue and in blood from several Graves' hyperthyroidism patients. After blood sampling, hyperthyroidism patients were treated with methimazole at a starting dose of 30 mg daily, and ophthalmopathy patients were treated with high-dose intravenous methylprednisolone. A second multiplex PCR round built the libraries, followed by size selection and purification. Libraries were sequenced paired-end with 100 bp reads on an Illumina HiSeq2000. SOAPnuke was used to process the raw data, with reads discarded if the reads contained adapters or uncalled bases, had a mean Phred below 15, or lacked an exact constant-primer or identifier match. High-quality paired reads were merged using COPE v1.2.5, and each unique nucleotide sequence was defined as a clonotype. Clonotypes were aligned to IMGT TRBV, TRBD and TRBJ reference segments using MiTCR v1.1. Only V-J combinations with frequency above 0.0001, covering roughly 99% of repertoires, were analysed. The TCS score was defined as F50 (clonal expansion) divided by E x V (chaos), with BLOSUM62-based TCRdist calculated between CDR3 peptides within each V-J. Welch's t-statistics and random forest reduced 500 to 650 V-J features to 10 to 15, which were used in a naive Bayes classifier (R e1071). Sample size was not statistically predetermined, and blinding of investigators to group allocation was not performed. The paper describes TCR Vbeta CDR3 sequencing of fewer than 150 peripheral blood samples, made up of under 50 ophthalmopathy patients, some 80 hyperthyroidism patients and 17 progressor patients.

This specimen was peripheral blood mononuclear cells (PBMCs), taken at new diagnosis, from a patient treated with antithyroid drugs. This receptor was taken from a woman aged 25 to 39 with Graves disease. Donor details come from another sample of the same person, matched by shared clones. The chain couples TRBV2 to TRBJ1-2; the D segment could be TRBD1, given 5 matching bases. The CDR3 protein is CASRNRAPGHGYTF. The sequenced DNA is TGTGCCAGCAGGAACCGGGCCCCGGGACATGGCTACACCTTC.